Detailed here is one T cell receptor (beta chain). The antigen it binds to is not known. No base qualities exist here, and no much larger clone lies one base off it. The immunoSEQ Assay was used to sequence TCRbeta CDR3 regions. After extraction, genomic DNA underwent amplification by bias-controlled multiplex PCR, followed by high-throughput sequencing. As for the authors' bioinformatics: Collapsing and filtering of sequences were performed to quantify the absolute abundance of each unique TCRbeta CDR3 region. T cell fraction was estimated by normalizing TCRbeta template counts to usable DNA, with usable DNA measured through amplification of reference genes found in all nucleated cells. Repertoire TCRs were annotated as SARS-CoV-2-specific when V gene, CDR3 amino acid sequence and J gene were exactly matched to a known reactive TCR set. MIRA supplied the reference SARS-CoV-2 TCR set, which was filtered for enrichment in COVID-19-positive ImmuneCODE repertoires so that public or cross-reactive TCRs were removed. Based on the MIRA antigens, annotated TCRs were further analysed at the level of specific ORF or position within ORF. Breadth was defined as the number of annotated unique rearrangements divided by the total number of unique productive rearrangements, and depth was defined as the summed frequency of the annotated unique rearrangements. TCR breadth was compared between groups using two-sided Wilcoxon rank-sum tests. This immuneACCESS table, as held by TCRdb, lists in-frame sequences with V and J called but not all clones. Of the missing ones, under half trace to an unresolved V gene in checked studies; the others have no known cause. The DNA was the basis for D and trimming; V, J and clone size are from that table. Here the sample has about 680,000 clones; around 92% occur a single time. The ten largest clones represent roughly 1.5% of the sample.

These data come from a study of Ad26.COV2.S vaccination and SARS-CoV-2 variants (dated by TCRdb to the early 2020s). With regard to the full study: Donors in the vaccine arm were drawn from COV1001, a phase I-IIa trial of Ad26.COV2.S in healthy adults that was multicentre, randomized, double-blind and placebo-controlled. The TCR-sequenced set comprised about 32 samples: around 20 Ad26.COV2.S vaccine recipients, 5 placebo recipients and 8 SARS-CoV-2 convalescent individuals. Trial participants were randomized into five groups of five: low-dose or high-dose Ad26.COV2.S given once or twice, or placebo on both occasions. Ad26.COV2.S was given intramuscularly at 5x10^10 or 1x10^11 viral particles, as a single shot or as two shots 56 days apart. The specificity and breadth of SARS-CoV-2-reactive T cell receptors after Ad26.COV2.S vaccination were assessed by TCRbeta repertoire sequencing. Throughout the experiments and outcome assessment, investigators stayed blinded to trial group allocation. Overall results and qualifications from the work: Vaccine and placebo recipients had similar non-spike TCR breadth, a finding consistent with the vaccine containing only spike. The authors noted that total T cell responses may have been underestimated by the TCR breadth and depth analyses. Comparing responses between vaccine doses or regimens was not something the study was powered to do. Substantial breadth of spike-specific CD8+ and CD4+ T cell responses was reported after vaccination. Compared with placebo recipients, Ad26.COV2.S recipients showed higher spike-specific TCR breadth (P = 0.0014).

This sample's treatment or condition label indicates: roughly 18 received Ad26.COV2.S at low or high dose, single or two shots; 5 received placebo; per-sample allocation not given. For vaccine and placebo recipients, the sequenced repertoires came from samples collected on day 63 after the first injection. Between 29 July and 7 August 2020, Cohort 1b enrolled 20 to 30 adults aged 18-55 years at one site in Boston, USA. Ad26.COV2.S was a replication-incompetent adenovirus type 26 vector expressing a prefusion-stabilized SARS-CoV-2 spike protein from the original Wuhan strain. The source is a person between 18 and 65 years old who received the Ad26.COV2.S COVID-19 vaccine or a placebo. The specimen was peripheral blood, collected in a trial of Ad26.COV2.S vaccine versus placebo.

The DNA sequence is TGTGCCAGTAGTTTCCCCCGGGACAGGGGGACAGATACGCAGTATTTT. Translated, this gives CASSFPRDRGTDTQYF. The chain joins TRBV19 to TRBJ2-3; 11 bases in between match TRBD1. The junction shows trimming of 5 bases on V and 3 bases on J, and the gene matches do not reach 7 bases of it. Its CDR3 holds 16 amino acids, cysteine through phenylalanine. Only the CDR3 DNA is retained, 48 bases long and in frame from the first base. The germline V gene (reference sequence) specifies LNHDA as CDR1 and SQIVND as CDR2.